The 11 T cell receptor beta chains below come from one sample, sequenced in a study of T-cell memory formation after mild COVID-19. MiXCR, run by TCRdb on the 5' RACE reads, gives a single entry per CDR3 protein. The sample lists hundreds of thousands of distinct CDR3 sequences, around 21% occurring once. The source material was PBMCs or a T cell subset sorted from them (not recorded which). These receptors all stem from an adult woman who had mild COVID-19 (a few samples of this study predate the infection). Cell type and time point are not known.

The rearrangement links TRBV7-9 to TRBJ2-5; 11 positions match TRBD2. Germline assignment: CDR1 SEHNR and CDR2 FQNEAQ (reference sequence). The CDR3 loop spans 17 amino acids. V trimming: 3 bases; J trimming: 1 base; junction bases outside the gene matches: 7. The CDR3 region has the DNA TGTGCCAGCAGCTTTTCCGGGACTAGCGGACTCCAAGAGACCCAGTACTTC. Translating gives CASSFSGTSGLQETQYF.

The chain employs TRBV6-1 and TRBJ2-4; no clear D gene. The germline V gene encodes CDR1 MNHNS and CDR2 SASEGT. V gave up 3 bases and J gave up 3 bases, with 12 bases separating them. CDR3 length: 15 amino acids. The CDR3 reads CASSDGQKGKNIQYF. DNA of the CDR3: TGTGCCAGCAGTGATGGCCAGAAGGGCAAAAACATTCAGTACTTC.

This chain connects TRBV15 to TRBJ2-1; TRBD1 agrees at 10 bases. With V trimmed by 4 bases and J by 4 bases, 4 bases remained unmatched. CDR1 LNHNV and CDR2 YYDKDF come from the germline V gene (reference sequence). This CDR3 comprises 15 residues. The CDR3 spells CATSIGTGAYNEQFF. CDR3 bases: TGTGCCACCAGCATAGGGACAGGGGCGTACAATGAGCAGTTCTTC.

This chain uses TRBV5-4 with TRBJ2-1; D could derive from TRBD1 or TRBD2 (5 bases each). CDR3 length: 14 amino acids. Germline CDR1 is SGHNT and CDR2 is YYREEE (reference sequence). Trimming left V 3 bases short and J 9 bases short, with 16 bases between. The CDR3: CASSWTGTGGEQFF. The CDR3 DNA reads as TGTGCCAGCAGCTGGACCGGAACAGGAGGTGAGCAGTTCTTC.

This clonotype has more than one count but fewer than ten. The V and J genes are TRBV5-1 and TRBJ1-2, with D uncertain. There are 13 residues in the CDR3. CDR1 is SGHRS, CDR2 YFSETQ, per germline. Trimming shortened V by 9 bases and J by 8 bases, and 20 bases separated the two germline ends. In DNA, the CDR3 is TGCGCCATCTCCGGAGATGGGGTCGGCGGCTACACCTTC. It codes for CAISGDGVGGYTF.

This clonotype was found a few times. The CDR3 DNA is TGTGCCACCAGCGCAGGGTTGTGGTCCACCGGGGAGCTGTTTTTT. It codes for CATSAGLWSTGELFF. This chain joins TRBV24-1 and TRBJ2-2, with D perhaps matching TRBD1 (5 bases). This CDR3 contains 15 residues. The germline gives CDR1 KGHDR, CDR2 SFDVKD. The V end was cut by 7 bases, the J end by 4 bases, with 15 bases between.

The CDR3 sequence: CAISAGTVTYEQYF. In DNA form, the CDR3 reads TGTGCCATCAGTGCCGGGACGGTGACCTACGAGCAGTACTTC. J is TRBJ2-7 and V is TRBV10-3, with D perhaps assigned TRBD1 or TRBD2 (5 bases each). Germline V CDR1 and CDR2: ENHRY, SYGVKD. The CDR3 is 14 amino acids. Trimming pared 4 bases from V and 2 bases from J, leaving 12 bases between.

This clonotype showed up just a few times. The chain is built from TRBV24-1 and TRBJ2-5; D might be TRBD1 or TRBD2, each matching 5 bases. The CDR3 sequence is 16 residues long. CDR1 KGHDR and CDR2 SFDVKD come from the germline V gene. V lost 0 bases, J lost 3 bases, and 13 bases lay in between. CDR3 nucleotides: TGTGCCACCAGTGATTTGTACGCCGGGACCAAAGAGACCCAGTACTTC. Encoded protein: CATSDLYAGTKETQYF.

CDR3 in amino acids: CATSRDRDVSSYEQYF. The CDR3 DNA sequence: TGTGCCACCAGCAGAGATCGGGACGTAAGCTCCTACGAGCAGTACTTC. The chain carries TRBV15 and TRBJ2-7; D assignment may be TRBD1 or TRBD2 (5 bases each). Looked up from germline, CDR1 is LNHNV and CDR2 is YYDKDF (reference sequence). CDR3 length: 16 residues. The V gene lost 0 bases and the J gene lost 0 bases, with 12 bases spanning the gap.

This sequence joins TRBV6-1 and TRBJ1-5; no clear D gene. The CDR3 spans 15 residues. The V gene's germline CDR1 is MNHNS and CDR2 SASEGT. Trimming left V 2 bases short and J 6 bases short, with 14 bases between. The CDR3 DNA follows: TGTGCCAGCAGTGAAATAGGTCCTGCGATTCAGCCCCAGCATTTT. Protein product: CASSEIGPAIQPQHF.

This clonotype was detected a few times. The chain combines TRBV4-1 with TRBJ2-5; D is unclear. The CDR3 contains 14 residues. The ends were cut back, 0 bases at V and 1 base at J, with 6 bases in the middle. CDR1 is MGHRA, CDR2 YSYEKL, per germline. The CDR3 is CASSQEAAQETQYF. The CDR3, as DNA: TGCGCCAGCAGCCAAGAGGCGGCCCAAGAGACCCAGTACTTC.